This T cell receptor beta chain was obtained from a study of relationships among human T cell subsets (dated 2010 in TCRdb). About the study as a whole: Sequencing was performed on eight distinct blood T cell populations: pan T, CD8 cytotoxic, regulatory, Th1, Th2, naive plus transitional, activated and memory cells.

Memory T cells were selected as CD45RA-RO+ cells with anti-CD45RO beads from the CD45RA-negative fraction. Miltenyi superparamagnetic beads coated with subset-specific monoclonal antibodies were used for isolation of the T cell subsets. Every T cell population came from peripheral blood. Whole blood was subjected to Ficoll separation to obtain mononuclear cells, from which monocytes were subsequently depleted using anti-CD14 microbeads. Right after isolation, the cell populations were resuspended in RNAprotect reagent. Findings and caveats that apply to the study as a whole: The seven subsets showed no statistically significant differences in V, D and J usage, CDR3 length, or N-nucleotide additions. The considerable overlap in CDR3s among Th1, Th2 and regulatory T cells was taken as suggesting that cell fate choices are stochastic. A CD4+CD8+ double-positive population could not be ruled out by the bead-based sorting. Over 60% of CD8+ cytotoxic sequences belonged to clones with over 100 reads, whereas regulatory and Th2 subsets showed few such clones.

Note on this clonotype: It lacks a known antigen. No base quality values were provided; no much bigger clone lies one nucleotide off.

Taken from the germline V gene (reference sequence), the CDR1 and CDR2 loops are MNHNY and SVGAGI. The CDR3 sequence holds 13 residues, the cysteine and phenylalanine included. The sequence is cut down to CDR3 DNA, 39 bases in frame from base 1. V sheds 2 bases and J sheds 4 bases, leaving 6 bases between their ends. The method behind the library was multiplex PCR. Instrument on record: 454 GS FLX. TCR alpha and beta CDR3 regions were amplified from mRNA by semiquantitative ARM-PCR. In ARM-PCR, tagged nested gene-specific primers were used first, and exponential amplification was then carried out by communal superprimers. Nested primers were removed by exonuclease before the second amplification round on first-round PCR products. The amplicons were sequenced on the 454 platform, which can rapidly sequence millions of DNA fragments without cloning bias. An effective read was defined as a read mappable to both V and J germline segments. The authors processed their data as follows. IRmap, which uses pyromap, a Smith-Waterman modification adapted to 454 sequencing errors, was used to assign reads to germline V, D and J segments. D-beta assignments were filtered with cutoffs set at the 99th percentile of alignment scores obtained from simulated random sequences. The amino acids between the conserved V-segment Y[YFLI]C motif and the J-segment [FW]GXGT motif were defined as CDR3. Repertoire diversity was estimated with a compound Poisson process model previously applied to large-scale EST data. A cross-contamination detection procedure was applied to argue against sample contamination as the source of shared CDR3s. Using fastp trimming at Q25 and MiXCR clonotype assembly, TCRdb reanalyzed the public sequencing data and kept in-frame beta chains. Every distinct CDR3 protein forms one entry, paired with its most common genes and DNA. For this entry, the V and J calls and clone size follow TCRdb and not the study's own pipeline. The sample table shows 7,000 to 9,500 distinct CDR3 sequences, and 50% to 60% are seen once. Around 5.3% of the sample lies in the top ten.

The sequenced sample consisted of memory T cells sorted from blood. The sample's cell subset or site, from its label and the paper: CD45RA-RO+ memory T cells. The receptor comes from a man aged 35 to 55 in good health. This sequence uses TRBV6-6 and TRBJ1-5, with no confident D gene call. The nucleotide sequence is given as TGTGCCAGCAGTTACAGCGCAAATCAGCCCCAGCATTTT. Its protein product is CASSYSANQPQHF.